A single sample gave rise to the 18 T cell receptor beta chains below, sequenced in a study of T cell repertoires in cytomegalovirus infection. TCRdb called the reads again in MiXCR, with one record for every CDR3 protein. The data hold fewer than 300,000 distinct CDR3 sequences, with over 20% observed a single time. The sample was PBMCs. These receptors were taken from a human donor in good health (CMV status not recorded). Some clones in this sample may be carry-over from other donors' samples.

This chain connects TRBV2 to TRBJ2-1, with 7 bases fitting TRBD2. The CDR3 has 14 residues. From germline, CDR1 is SNHLY and CDR2 FYNNEI. The junction had 4 bases not matched to a gene; V was cut back by 4 bases and J by 4 bases. This CDR3 reads CASSGISGYNEQFF. CDR3 bases: TGTGCCAGCAGTGGGATTAGCGGGTACAATGAGCAGTTCTTC.

This clonotype was observed many times. The chain employs TRBV7-2 and TRBJ2-1, with TRBD2 identical over 8 bases. Trimming at V came to 4 bases and at J to 10 bases, leaving 9 bases not matched to a gene. The CDR3 covers 14 residues. The germline V gene encodes CDR1 SGHTA and CDR2 FQGNSA. In DNA, the CDR3 is TGTGCCAGCAGCTGGGGCGGGGGGCCGTCGGAGCAGTTCTTC. This gives the protein CASSWGGGPSEQFF.

This chain connects TRBV28 to TRBJ1-6; 8 nucleotides align to TRBD1. CDR1 and CDR2 from the germline V gene are MDHEN and SYDVKM. J lost 10 bases, V lost 6 bases, and 8 bases had no gene match. CDR3 length equals 14 residues. The CDR3 region is CASSHGQGFSPLHF. In DNA form, the CDR3 reads TGTGCCAGCAGCCATGGACAGGGATTCTCACCCCTCCACTTT. The entire variable domain, with the rest obtained from reference TRBV28 and TRBJ1-6, is as follows: DVKVTQSSRYLVKRTGEKVFLECVQDMDHENMFWYRQDPGLGLRLIYFSYDVKMKEKGDIPEGYSVSREKKERFSLILESASTNQTSMYLCASSHGQGFSPLHFGNGTRLTVT.

This clonotype was counted between two and nine times. The chain uses TRBV6-2 or TRBV6-3 and TRBJ2-7; no definite D call. This CDR3 contains 11 residues. Germline CDR1 is MNHEY and CDR2 is SVGEGT. The V gene lost 4 bases and the J gene lost 6 bases, with 7 bases spanning the gap. CDR3: CASSFSSEQYF. For the CDR3, the DNA is TGTGCCAGCAGTTTCTCCAGCGAGCAGTACTTC.

This chain joins TRBV5-4 and TRBJ1-2; the match to TRBD1 covers 10 bases. The CDR3 totals 17 residues. Germline V gives CDR1 SGHNT, CDR2 YYREEE (reference sequence). Unmatched junction bases numbered 9, after V lost 0 bases and J lost 4 bases. The chain's CDR3 is CASSLVSARDRGYGYTF. In DNA form, the CDR3 reads TGTGCCAGCAGCTTGGTTTCCGCCAGGGACAGGGGCTATGGCTACACCTTC.

J is TRBJ2-7 and V is TRBV28; 7 bases are shared with TRBD2. This CDR3 has 15 amino acids. CDR1 is MDHEN, CDR2 SYDVKM, per germline. The junction had 10 bases not matched to a gene; V was cut back by 5 bases and J by 3 bases. CDR3 loop: CASSGLLARHYEQYF. The CDR3 nucleotides read TGTGCCAGCAGTGGACTACTAGCGAGACACTACGAGCAGTACTTC.

This clonotype was seen only a few times. This rearrangement joins TRBV7-9 to TRBJ2-5, with D perhaps TRBD2 (5 bases). The CDR3 extends over 14 amino acids. Trimming stripped 5 bases from V and 7 bases from J, with 17 bases between. The germline CDR1 and CDR2 sequences are SEHNR and FQNEAQ (reference sequence). CDR3 sequence (DNA): TGTGCCAGCAGCGCGCGGACCAGAGGAGGGACCCAGTACTTC. It encodes CASSARTRGGTQYF.

This clonotype came up a few times. This sequence joins TRBV10-3 and TRBJ1-5, with 7 nucleotides matching TRBD1. Germline assignment: CDR1 ENHRY and CDR2 SYGVKD. The ends lost 3 bases at V and 5 bases at J; junction bases unmatched: 1. This CDR3 comprises 13 residues. The CDR3 DNA is TGTGCCATCAGTGACAGGGGGTATCAGCCCCAGCATTTT. Its protein is CAISDRGYQPQHF.

This chain uses TRBV7-2 with TRBJ2-5; 13 bases line up with TRBD2. This CDR3 spans 18 amino acids. V lost 1 base and J lost 5; bases outside the gene matches: 10. From germline, CDR1 is SGHTA and CDR2 FQGNSA. The CDR3, as DNA: TGTGCCAGCAGCTTAGTAACTAGCGGGAGGGTGGGCCGGGAGACCCAGTACTTC. Protein: CASSLVTSGRVGRETQYF.

This clonotype appeared many times. This rearrangement joins TRBV7-8 to TRBJ2-7; the D gene is possibly TRBD2 (5 bases). From germline, CDR1 is SGHVS and CDR2 FQNEAQ. CDR3 length equals 13 residues. Trimming pared 5 bases from V and 4 bases from J, leaving 12 bases between. CDR3 bases: TGTGCCAGCAGCACCCTACTAGGGTACGAGCAGTACTTC. It codes for CASSTLLGYEQYF.

The rearrangement links TRBV7-2 to TRBJ2-7, with 8 positions matching TRBD2. After removal of 1 base from V and 0 bases from J, the junction contained 5 bases not matched to a gene. This CDR3 is built from 16 residues. Germline CDR1 is SGHTA and CDR2 is FQGNSA. The CDR3 is CASSLGVSGSSYEQYF. The CDR3 DNA reads TGTGCCAGCAGCTTAGGAGTAAGCGGGAGCTCCTACGAGCAGTACTTC. The variable domain in full, completed from reference TRBV7-2 and TRBJ2-7, reads GAGVSQSPSNKVTEKGKDVELRCDPISGHTALYWYRQSLGQGLEFLIYFQGNSAPDKSGLPSDRFSAERTGGSVSTLTIQRTQQEDSAVYLCASSLGVSGSSYEQYFGPGTRLTVT.

This clonotype came up many times. This rearrangement joins TRBV7-2 to TRBJ1-3; the D is unclear. From germline, CDR1 is SGHTA and CDR2 FQGNSA. The ends were cut back, 1 base at V and 4 bases at J, with 14 bases in the middle. CDR3 length: 16 residues. The CDR3 protein is CASSLGVPGSGNTIYF. Here the CDR3 DNA reads TGTGCCAGCAGCTTAGGGGTACCGGGTTCGGGAAACACCATATATTTT. The complete variable domain, with remaining parts taken from reference TRBV7-2 and TRBJ1-3, reads GAGVSQSPSNKVTEKGKDVELRCDPISGHTALYWYRQSLGQGLEFLIYFQGNSAPDKSGLPSDRFSAERTGGSVSTLTIQRTQQEDSAVYLCASSLGVPGSGNTIYFGEGSWLTVV.

This clonotype was detected ten times or more. This chain connects TRBV11-1 to TRBJ2-7, with 9 bases identical to TRBD1. The CDR3 is made up of 14 amino acids. The germline V gene has CDR1 SGHAT and CDR2 FQDESV (reference sequence). J gave up 6 bases and V 5 bases, and 8 bases lay outside the gene matches. This CDR3 is CASSPNRGQGEQYF. CDR3 DNA: TGTGCCAGCAGCCCAAACAGGGGGCAGGGCGAGCAGTACTTC.

This clonotype was counted only a few times. At one of its ends the junction is not consistent with the germline gene, which may arise from a read error. The V call is TRBV7-9, the J call TRBJ2-3; 13 bases are shared with TRBD2. Germline assignment: CDR1 SEHNR and CDR2 FQNEAQ (reference sequence). The CDR3 has 16 amino acids. Written as DNA, the CDR3 is TGTGCCAGCAGCCAAGGACTAGCGGGAGTTCTTGATACGCAGTGTTTT. This codes for CASSQGLAGVLDTQCF.

This clonotype appeared many times. The chain has TRBV7-2 and TRBJ2-7, with D possibly being TRBD1 (5 bases). This CDR3 is 15 amino acids long. Germline assignment: CDR1 SGHTA and CDR2 FQGNSA. The ends were cut back, 0 bases at V and 0 bases at J, with 9 bases in the middle. The CDR3 loop is CASSLARVHSYEQYV. In DNA, the CDR3 is TGTGCCAGCAGCTTAGCCAGGGTGCACTCCTACGAGCAGTACGTC.

V usage is TRBV29-1 and J usage is TRBJ2-2; no reliable D call. Germline CDR1 SQVTM, CDR2 ANQGSEA. The CDR3 length is 13 residues. V shed 4 bases and J shed 1 base, with 7 bases lying between them. This CDR3 reads CSVALKNTGELFF. The CDR3 nucleotides are TGCAGCGTTGCTCTCAAGAACACCGGGGAGCTGTTTTTT.

The chain combines TRBV28 with TRBJ2-7, with 11 bases fitting TRBD2. The junction had 1 base not matched to a gene; V was cut back by 3 bases and J by 6 bases. This CDR3 has 13 amino acids. Germline V gene sequence: CDR1 MDHEN, CDR2 SYDVKM. This chain's CDR3 is CASSFLAGGEQYF. The DNA of the CDR3 is TGTGCCAGCAGTTTTCTAGCGGGAGGCGAGCAGTACTTC.

This clonotype was detected ten times or more. The chain recombines TRBV7-2 with TRBJ2-7, with D perhaps TRBD2 (6 bases). CDR1 and CDR2 (germline): SGHTA, FQGNSA. V was cut by 3 bases and J by 0 bases, with 9 bases left in between. The CDR3 covers 14 residues. Written as DNA, the CDR3 is TGTGCCAGCAGCTTCGGGGGAGCCTCCTACGAGCAGTACTTC. Its protein is CASSFGGASYEQYF.